A single count supports the clone carrying this T cell receptor beta chain. No antigen is known for it. Trimming cost V 0 bases and J 2 bases, with 7 bases left between them. This CDR3 comprises 14 residues. Germline values: CDR1 SGHRS, CDR2 YFSETQ. The sample is drawn from a study of cytomegalovirus exposure and HLA in healthy donors. Study outcomes and limitations: Confirmation in vitro established that three CMV-associated chains were specific for CMV antigens. Despite most TCR sequences being rare, some public TCRs occurred in many donors.

It was the approximately 130-subject validation cohort, separate from the roughly 700-subject first cohort, to which the donors belonged. This table comes from immunoSEQ multiplex PCR, and its TCRdb copy is limited to in-frame clones, with some not included. The sample includes roughly 80,000 clones, approximately 95% of them seen just once. The receptor comes from a woman aged 18-30 years in good health and CMV-seropositive. Sequencing was carried out using PBMCs. The chain uses TRBV5-1 and TRBJ2-3; D unresolved. The chain's CDR3 is CASSLGVDTDTQYF. In nucleotides, the CDR3 is TGCGCCAGCAGCTTGGGAGTCGACACAGATACGCAGTATTTT. Complete variable domain (other parts from reference TRBV5-1 and TRBJ2-3): KAGVTQTPRYLIKTRGQQVTLSCSPISGHRSVSWYQQTPGQGLQFLFEYFSETQRNKGNFPGRFSGRQFSNSRSEMNVSTLELGDSALYLCASSLGVDTDTQYFGPGTRLTVL.